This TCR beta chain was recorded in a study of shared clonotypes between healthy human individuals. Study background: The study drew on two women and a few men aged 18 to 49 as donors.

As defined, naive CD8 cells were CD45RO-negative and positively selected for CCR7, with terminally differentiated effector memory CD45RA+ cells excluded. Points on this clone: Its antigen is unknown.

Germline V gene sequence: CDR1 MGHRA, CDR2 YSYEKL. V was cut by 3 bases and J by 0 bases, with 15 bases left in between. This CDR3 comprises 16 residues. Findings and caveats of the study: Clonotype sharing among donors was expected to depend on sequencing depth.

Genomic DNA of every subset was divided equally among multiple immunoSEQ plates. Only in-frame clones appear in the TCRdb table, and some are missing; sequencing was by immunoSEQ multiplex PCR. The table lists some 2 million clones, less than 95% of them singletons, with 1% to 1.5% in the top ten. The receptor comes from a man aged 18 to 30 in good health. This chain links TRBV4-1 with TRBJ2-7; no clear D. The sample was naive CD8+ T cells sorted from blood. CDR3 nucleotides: TGCGCCAGCAGCCACTCAACGGACGGGTTCTCCTACGAGCAGTACTTC. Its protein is CASSHSTDGFSYEQYF.